Listed below are T cell receptor beta chains from one sample, sequenced in a study of shared clonotypes between healthy human individuals. The table came from immunoSEQ multiplex PCR; TCRdb's copy has only in-frame clones and leaves some out. The profile covers 630,000 or so clones, with about 98% appearing a single time and 0.25% to 0.35% taken by the ten largest. Sample: naive CD8+ T cells sorted from blood. These receptors were obtained from a man between 25 and 39 years old in good health. CDR3s include the opening cysteine and the closing phenylalanine or tryptophan. D genes are given only for firm matches. Size is omitted from some rows. Given values are once, few, many or a class for expanded clones.

clone size,J gene,V gene,D gene,CDR3 DNA,CDR3 protein
.,TRBJ1-3,TRBV29-1,.,TGCAGCGTTTCCGACACCTCTGGAAACACCATATATTTT,CSVSDTSGNTIYF
.,TRBJ2-1,TRBV19,TRBD2,TGTGCCACCGCCCAGACTAGCGGGAGGGATTCCTACAATGAGCAGTTCTTC,CATAQTSGRDSYNEQFF
.,TRBJ2-2,TRBV11-3,TRBD2,TGTGCCAGCAGCTTAAAAACCGGGAGGTTATCCGGGGAGCTGTTTTTT,CASSLKTGRLSGELFF
.,TRBJ2-7,TRBV6-1,.,TGTGCCAGCAGTGAAATGAGAGGGAGCTACGAGCAGTACTTC,CASSEMRGSYEQYF
.,TRBJ2-1,TRBV7-9,TRBD2,TGTGCCAGCAGCTACGAGCGACTAGCGGTTAATGAGCAGTTCTTC,CASSYERLAVNEQFF
.,TRBJ1-2,TRBV20-1,.,TGCAGTGCTAGATCCGTAATTGGCTACACCTTC,CSARSVIGYTF
.,TRBJ2-5,TRBV29-1,.,TGCAGCGTTGAATCTACCGAACGGGAGACCCAGTACTTC,CSVESTERETQYF
.,TRBJ2-5,TRBV7-9,TRBD1,TGTGCCAGCAGCTTCCGCAGGGGGTTCCAAGAGACCCAGTACTTC,CASSFRRGFQETQYF
.,TRBJ2-7,TRBV5-1,.,TGCGCCAGCAGCGGAAATCAGGGTCCCTACGAGCAGTACTTC,CASSGNQGPYEQYF
.,TRBJ2-7,TRBV7-6,.,TGTGCCAGCAGCCGCGCCCGCCAGGGCGGGTCCTACGAGCAGTACTTC,CASSRARQGGSYEQYF
.,TRBJ1-3,TRBV29-1,.,TGCAGCGTCTTTATTCCCGACCCAACTGTCTCTGGAAACACCATATATTTT,CSVFIPDPTVSGNTIYF
.,TRBJ1-2,TRBV11-1,TRBD1,TGTGCCAGCAGCAACAAACAGGGGGATGACTATGGCTACACCTTC,CASSNKQGDDYGYTF
.,TRBJ2-7,TRBV28,TRBD1,TGTGCCAGCAGCCCTTACAGGGGGCCCTACGAGCAGTACTTC,CASSPYRGPYEQYF
.,TRBJ2-7,TRBV9,TRBD2,TGTGCCAGCAGCCCGAGACCGTCCGGGGGGGCTACCTACGAGCAGTACTTC,CASSPRPSGGATYEQYF
.,TRBJ1-3,TRBV9,.,TGTGCCAGCAGCGTAGACAGGGAGGGAAACACCATATATTTT,CASSVDREGNTIYF
.,TRBJ2-1,TRBV7-6,.,TGTGCCAGCAGCTCATCTAGACTAACCCGAAGGAGCTCCTACAATGAGCAGTTCTTC,CASSSSRLTRRSSYNEQFF
once,TRBJ2-7,TRBV28,TRBD1,TGTGCCAGCAGTTTATTACAGGGGCCCTACGAGCAGTACTTC,CASSLLQGPYEQYF
.,TRBJ2-7,TRBV7-9,.,TGTGCCAGCAGCATCAACTCAGCGGACTCCTACGAGCAGTACTTC,CASSINSADSYEQYF
.,TRBJ2-7,TRBV7-3,.,TGTGCCAGCAGCTTAACGGTCGGGGGCTACGAGCAGTACTTC,CASSLTVGGYEQYF
.,TRBJ2-3,TRBV6-1,.,TGTGCCAGCATTGAGGGGAGGTACACAGATACGCAGTATTTT,CASIEGRYTDTQYF
.,TRBJ2-1,TRBV11-1,.,TGTGCCAGCAGCCCTACCCCTGACAGCCACAATGAGCAGTTCTTC,CASSPTPDSHNEQFF
.,TRBJ2-4,TRBV18,.,TGTGCCAGCTCACCAGACGACCAAGCCAAAAACATTCAGTACTTC,CASSPDDQAKNIQYF
.,TRBJ2-1,TRBV6-5,.,TGTGCCAGCAGAACCCAGGGCTTAAATGAGCAGTTCTTC,CASRTQGLNEQFF
.,TRBJ1-5,TRBV27,.,TGTGCCAGCAGTTTTGGGGGTCAGCCCCAGCATTTT,CASSFGGQPQHF
.,TRBJ1-2,TRBV9,TRBD1,TGTGCCAGCAGCGTAGGGACAGGGAACGGCTACACCTTC,CASSVGTGNGYTF
.,TRBJ2-2,TRBV10-2,TRBD1,TGCGCCAGCAGTGAGTCGACAGGGGAGGACACCGGGGAGCTGTTTTTT,CASSESTGEDTGELFF
.,TRBJ2-7,TRBV5-5,TRBD2,TGTGCCAGCAGCTTTGAACATAGCGGGGTAGCCTACGAGCAGTACTTC,CASSFEHSGVAYEQYF
.,TRBJ1-4,TRBV6-5,.,TGTGCCAGCAGTTACTCCGTTAGTAGCGAAAAACTGTTTTTT,CASSYSVSSEKLFF
.,TRBJ2-3,TRBV27,TRBD2,TGTGCCAGCAGTTTAGGGGCGGGAGGGAGAACGCAGTATTTT,CASSLGAGGRTQYF
.,TRBJ1-4,TRBV6-5,.,TGTGCCAGCAGTTACAATAATGAAAAACTGTTTTTT,CASSYNNEKLFF